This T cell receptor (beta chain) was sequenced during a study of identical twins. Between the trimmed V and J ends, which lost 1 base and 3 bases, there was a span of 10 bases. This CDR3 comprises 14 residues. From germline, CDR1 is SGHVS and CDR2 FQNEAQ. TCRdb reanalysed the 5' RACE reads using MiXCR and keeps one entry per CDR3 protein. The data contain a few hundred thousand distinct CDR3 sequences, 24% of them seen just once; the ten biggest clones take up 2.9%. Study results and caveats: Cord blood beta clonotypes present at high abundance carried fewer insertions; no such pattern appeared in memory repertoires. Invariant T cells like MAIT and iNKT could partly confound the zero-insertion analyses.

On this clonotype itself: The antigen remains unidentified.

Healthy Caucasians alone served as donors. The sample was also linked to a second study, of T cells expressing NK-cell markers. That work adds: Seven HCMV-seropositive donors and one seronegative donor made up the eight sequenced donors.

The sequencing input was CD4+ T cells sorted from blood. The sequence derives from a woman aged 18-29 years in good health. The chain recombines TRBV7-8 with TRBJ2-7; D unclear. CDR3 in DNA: TGTGCCAGCAGCTTAGTAGGCAATCTCTACGAGCAGTACTTC. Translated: CASSLVGNLYEQYF.